One TCR beta chain is described in this entry. It was negative isolation that provided the CD8+ and CD4+ T cells, whereas TEMRA cells were enriched by FACS. The sample comes from a study of CD8 T cells in Susac syndrome. Reverse transcription of roughly 0.5 to 1 ug RNA used random hexamers. TCRdb itself ran the immunoSEQ multiplex PCR reads through MiXCR, one entry per CDR3 protein. The sample has around 170,000 distinct CDR3 sequences, 92% seen once. V was shortened by 0 bases and J by 2 bases, with 5 bases between the two germline ends. The CDR3 sequence is 14 residues long. Germline assignment: CDR1 SGHRS and CDR2 YFSETQ.

The sequenced sample consisted of CD4+ T cells from PBMCs. The chain has TRBV5-1 and TRBJ2-2; D uncertain. The sequence was collected from a human donor in good health. This CDR3 is CASSLDPNTGELFF. For the CDR3, the DNA is TGCGCCAGCAGCTTGGACCCTAACACCGGGGAGCTGTTTTTT.